Listed below are T cell receptor beta chains from one sample, sequenced in a study of Graves' ophthalmopathy and Graves' hyperthyroidism. MiXCR, applied by TCRdb to the multiplex PCR reads, yields one record per CDR3 protein. The sample includes hundreds of thousands of distinct CDR3 sequences, less than 20% of them seen just once. Source material: peripheral blood. The receptors were gathered from a woman under 30 with stable Graves' hyperthyroidism. Each CDR3 is given with its conserved first and last residue. The order of the fields is CDR3 protein, CDR3 DNA, J gene, D gene, clone size, V gene. A D gene is named only where the DNA matches it firmly. Size is stated for part of the rows, as once, few or many counts, or as a class when the clone is expanded.

CDR3: CASGRGGHTEAFF; DNA: TGTGCCAGCGGTCGAGGGGGCCACACTGAAGCTTTCTTT; J: TRBJ1-1; D: TRBD1; size: many; V: TRBV12-3/TRBV12-4
CDR3: CATAGGQETQYF; DNA: TGTGCCACCGCAGGGGGCCAAGAGACCCAGTACTTC; J: TRBJ2-5; D: TRBD1; size: NA; V: TRBV6-5
CDR3: CSASFALVDTEAFF; DNA: TGCAGTGCTAGTTTTGCCCTGGTGGACACTGAAGCTTTCTTT; J: TRBJ1-1; D: NA; size: few; V: TRBV20-1
CDR3: CASVQEIYYEQYF; DNA: TGTGCCAGCGTTCAGGAGATCTACTACGAGCAGTACTTC; J: TRBJ2-7; D: NA; size: many; V: TRBV12-3/TRBV12-4
CDR3: CASSTGTSGVETQYF; DNA: TGTGCCAGTAGTACGGGGACTAGCGGGGTTGAGACCCAGTACTTC; J: TRBJ2-5; D: TRBD2; size: many; V: TRBV19
CDR3: CASSLLGTGGITGELFF; DNA: TGTGCCAGCAGCCTCTTAGGAACAGGGGGCATCACCGGGGAGCTGTTTTTT; J: TRBJ2-2; D: TRBD1; size: many; V: TRBV12-3/TRBV12-4
CDR3: CASSQDRFGDAEAFF; DNA: TGTGCCAGCAGCCAAGATCGGTTCGGGGATGCTGAAGCTTTCTTT; J: TRBJ1-1; D: NA; size: many; V: TRBV3-1
CDR3: CASSYQDTGELFF; DNA: TGTGCCAGCAGTTATCAGGACACCGGGGAGCTGTTTTTT; J: TRBJ2-2; D: NA; size: medium-sized; V: TRBV6-5
CDR3: CASSRDRRHYEQYF; DNA: TGTGCCAGCAGCCGAGACAGGAGACACTACGAGCAGTACTTC; J: TRBJ2-7; D: NA; size: many; V: TRBV28
CDR3: CASSVAEVSYEQYF; DNA: TGTGCCAGCAGCGTAGCTGAGGTCTCCTACGAGCAGTACTTC; J: TRBJ2-7; D: NA; size: many; V: TRBV9
CDR3: CATSSWGDSVSNYGYTF; DNA: TGTGCCACTTCATCTTGGGGTGACAGTGTCTCTAACTATGGCTACACCTTC; J: TRBJ1-2; D: NA; size: many; V: TRBV6-4
CDR3: CASSVGGSVNEQYF; DNA: TGTGCCAGCAGTGTTGGGGGAAGTGTGAACGAGCAGTACTTC; J: TRBJ2-7; D: NA; size: many; V: TRBV12-3/TRBV12-4
CDR3: CASSEIEGGNNQPQHF; DNA: TGTGCCAGCAGTGAAATTGAGGGGGGCAACAATCAGCCCCAGCATTTT; J: TRBJ1-5; D: NA; size: many; V: TRBV6-1
CDR3: CSARGYADGTGRPEQYF; DNA: TGCAGTGCTAGAGGTTACGCCGATGGGACAGGGAGGCCCGAGCAGTACTTC; J: TRBJ2-7; D: TRBD1; size: many; V: TRBV20-1
CDR3: CASTPWGFLNTDAFF; DNA: TGTGCCAGCACCCCTTGGGGGTTCTTGAACACTGATGCTTTCTTT; J: TRBJ1-1; D: NA; size: once; V: TRBV12-3/TRBV12-4
CDR3: CASSLSMGYNQPQHF; DNA: TGTGCCAGCAGTTTAAGCATGGGATACAATCAGCCCCAGCATTTT; J: TRBJ1-5; D: NA; size: many; V: TRBV12-3/TRBV12-4
CDR3: CATSDAGTGKVTQYF; DNA: TGTGCCACCAGTGATGCCGGGACAGGGAAGGTGACCCAGTACTTC; J: TRBJ2-5; D: TRBD1; size: NA; V: TRBV24-1
CDR3: CASSLGNLDSEQYF; DNA: TGCGCCAGCAGCTTGGGAAATCTAGATTCCGAGCAGTACTTC; J: TRBJ2-7; D: NA; size: few; V: TRBV5-1